Sequencing of this T cell receptor beta chain was carried out in a study of blood T cell repertoires in COVID-19. Germline loops: CDR1 LNHNV, CDR2 YYDKDF (reference sequence). V lost 1 base, J lost 2 bases, and 11 bases lay in between. The CDR3 sequence is 15 residues long. TCRdb's table, derived via immunoSEQ multiplex PCR, lists solely in-frame clones and lacks some. Seen here are about 220,000 clones, about four fifths observed once, and the top ten hold about 1.3%. The sequencing input was PBMCs or T cells enriched from blood (not recorded which). V is TRBV15 and J is TRBJ1-1; the D gene is possibly TRBD1 (5 bases). The clonotype was recovered from a woman aged 40 to 55 with acute COVID-19. CDR3 sequence reads: CATSRGNRLNTEAFF. DNA for the CDR3: TGTGCCACCAGCAGAGGTAACAGGTTAAACACTGAAGCTTTCTTT.